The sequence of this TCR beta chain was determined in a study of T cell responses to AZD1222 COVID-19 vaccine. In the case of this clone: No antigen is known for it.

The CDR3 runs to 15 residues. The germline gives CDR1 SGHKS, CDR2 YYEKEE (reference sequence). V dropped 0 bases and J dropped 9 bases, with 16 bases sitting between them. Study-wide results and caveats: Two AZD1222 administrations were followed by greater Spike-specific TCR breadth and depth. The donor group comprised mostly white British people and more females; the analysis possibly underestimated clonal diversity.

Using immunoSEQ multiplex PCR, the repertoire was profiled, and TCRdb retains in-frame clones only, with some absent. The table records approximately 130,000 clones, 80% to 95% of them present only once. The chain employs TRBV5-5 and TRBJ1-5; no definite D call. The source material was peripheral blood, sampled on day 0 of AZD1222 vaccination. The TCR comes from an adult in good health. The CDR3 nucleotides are TGTGCCAGCAGCTTGGAAGCCGGCGGTGGTGGGCCCCAGCATTTT. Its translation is CASSLEAGGGGPQHF.